This is a list of T cell receptor beta chains from one sample in a study of cytomegalovirus exposure and HLA in healthy donors. Measured with immunoSEQ multiplex PCR; TCRdb has only the in-frame clones, and not every one. The sample contains fewer than 130,000 clones, 70% to 80% of which appear only once. Sequenced sample: PBMCs. These receptor sequences come from a man aged 45-60 years in good health and CMV-seropositive. The CDR3 runs from the conserved cysteine through the conserved F or W. The D gene is left open where the match is weak. Expanded clones get a size class; other rows say once, few or many, or leave the size out.

abundance: .; d_gene: TRBD1; v_gene: TRBV19; j_gene: TRBJ2-3; CDR3aa: CASRDRGSSTDTQYF; CDR3nt: TGTGCCAGCCGGGACAGGGGCTCTAGCACAGATACGCAGTATTTT
abundance: .; d_gene: TRBD1; v_gene: TRBV2; j_gene: TRBJ1-1; CDR3aa: CASSVGQGILGAFF; CDR3nt: TGTGCCAGCAGTGTAGGACAGGGGATTTTGGGGGCTTTCTTT
abundance: .; d_gene: .; v_gene: TRBV7-3; j_gene: TRBJ2-1; CDR3aa: CASSLIPLGPIVF; CDR3nt: TGTGCCAGCAGCTTAATCCCCCTTGGGCCCATAGTCTTC
abundance: .; d_gene: TRBD1; v_gene: TRBV27; j_gene: TRBJ2-7; CDR3aa: CASSPLGTGRNEQYF; CDR3nt: TGTGCCAGCAGCCCTCTAGGGACAGGACGTAACGAGCAGTACTTC
abundance: .; d_gene: TRBD2; v_gene: TRBV7-8; j_gene: TRBJ2-1; CDR3aa: CASTDLAGPTAQFF; CDR3nt: TGTGCCAGCACCGACCTAGCGGGGCCGACCGCGCAGTTCTTC
abundance: .; d_gene: .; v_gene: TRBV7-9; j_gene: TRBJ1-1; CDR3aa: CASSPSWRGRNTEAFF; CDR3nt: TGTGCCAGCAGCCCCTCCTGGAGGGGACGAAACACTGAAGCTTTCTTT
abundance: once; d_gene: .; v_gene: TRBV11-3; j_gene: TRBJ2-5; CDR3aa: CASSLDWGQTQYF; CDR3nt: TGTGCCAGCAGCTTAGATTGGGGGCAGACCCAGTACTTC
abundance: .; d_gene: TRBD1; v_gene: TRBV5-1; j_gene: TRBJ2-7; CDR3aa: CASSATGQGAGEQYF; CDR3nt: TGCGCCAGCAGCGCCACGGGACAGGGGGCGGGCGAGCAGTACTTC
abundance: .; d_gene: .; v_gene: TRBV7-9; j_gene: TRBJ1-3; CDR3aa: CATLVSNSGNTIYF; CDR3nt: TGTGCCACTCTGGTCAGTAATAGCGGAAACACCATATATTTT
abundance: .; d_gene: .; v_gene: TRBV7-9; j_gene: TRBJ2-6; CDR3aa: CSSSLAFNSGANVLTF; CDR3nt: TGTTCCAGCAGCTTAGCGTTCAACTCTGGGGCCAACGTCCTGACTTTC
abundance: .; d_gene: .; v_gene: TRBV6-5; j_gene: TRBJ1-4; CDR3aa: CASGTGEEKLFF; CDR3nt: TGTGCCAGCGGGACTGGGGAGGAAAAACTGTTTTTT
abundance: .; d_gene: TRBD1; v_gene: TRBV7-9; j_gene: TRBJ2-1; CDR3aa: CASSSGTGDNEQFF; CDR3nt: TGTGCCAGCAGCTCAGGGACAGGGGACAATGAGCAGTTCTTC
abundance: few; d_gene: TRBD2; v_gene: TRBV2; j_gene: TRBJ2-3; CDR3aa: CASSGLLADNTDTQYF; CDR3nt: TGTGCCAGCAGTGGGCTACTAGCGGACAACACAGATACGCAGTATTTT
abundance: .; d_gene: .; v_gene: TRBV2; j_gene: TRBJ2-7; CDR3aa: CASSREPGEQYF; CDR3nt: TGTGCCAGCAGTAGGGAGCCCGGCGAGCAGTACTTC
abundance: .; d_gene: TRBD1; v_gene: TRBV4-2; j_gene: TRBJ1-1; CDR3aa: CASSQGGQASGYTEAFF; CDR3nt: TGTGCCAGCAGCCAAGGGGGACAGGCATCAGGGTACACTGAAGCTTTCTTT
abundance: few; d_gene: .; v_gene: TRBV11-2; j_gene: TRBJ1-5; CDR3aa: CASSPAGNRQPQHF; CDR3nt: TGTGCCAGCAGCCCAGCGGGAAATCGTCAGCCCCAGCATTTT
abundance: .; d_gene: .; v_gene: TRBV4-1; j_gene: TRBJ2-5; CDR3aa: CASSLLNQETQYF; CDR3nt: TGCGCCAGCAGCCTATTAAACCAAGAGACCCAGTACTTC
abundance: .; d_gene: TRBD1; v_gene: TRBV11-2; j_gene: TRBJ2-5; CDR3aa: CASSPRGTGDGETQYF; CDR3nt: TGTGCCAGCAGCCCGAGGGGGACAGGGGACGGAGAGACCCAGTACTTC
abundance: .; d_gene: .; v_gene: TRBV6-1; j_gene: TRBJ2-5; CDR3aa: CASSDLVEETQYF; CDR3nt: TGTGCCAGCAGTGATTTGGTGGAGGAGACCCAGTACTTC
abundance: .; d_gene: .; v_gene: TRBV4-2; j_gene: TRBJ1-1; CDR3aa: CASSHPQGNTEAFF; CDR3nt: TGTGCCAGCAGCCACCCACAGGGGAACACTGAAGCTTTCTTT
abundance: .; d_gene: .; v_gene: TRBV11-2; j_gene: TRBJ2-5; CDR3aa: CASSLIGRETQYF; CDR3nt: TGTGCCAGCAGCTTAATAGGGAGGGAGACCCAGTACTTC
abundance: .; d_gene: .; v_gene: TRBV30; j_gene: TRBJ2-5; CDR3aa: CAWSELAETQYF; CDR3nt: TGTGCCTGGAGTGAACTAGCCGAGACCCAGTACTTC
abundance: .; d_gene: TRBD2; v_gene: TRBV5-4; j_gene: TRBJ2-3; CDR3aa: CASSLALGAGGNTDTQYF; CDR3nt: TGTGCCAGCAGCTTGGCCTTGGGAGCGGGGGGTAATACAGATACGCAGTATTTT
abundance: once; d_gene: TRBD1; v_gene: TRBV29-1; j_gene: TRBJ2-7; CDR3aa: CSVRTGMGEQYF; CDR3nt: TGCAGCGTAAGGACAGGAATGGGCGAGCAGTACTTC
abundance: .; d_gene: .; v_gene: TRBV7-8; j_gene: TRBJ1-1; CDR3aa: CASSFEGENTEAFF; CDR3nt: TGTGCCAGCAGCTTTGAGGGTGAGAACACTGAAGCTTTCTTT
abundance: .; d_gene: TRBD1; v_gene: TRBV7-9; j_gene: TRBJ1-1; CDR3aa: CASSPWAGGNTEAFF; CDR3nt: TGTGCCAGCAGCCCGTGGGCAGGGGGTAACACTGAAGCTTTCTTT
abundance: .; d_gene: .; v_gene: TRBV6-5; j_gene: TRBJ2-5; CDR3aa: CASSGQIETQYF; CDR3nt: TGTGCCAGCAGTGGACAGATAGAGACCCAGTACTTC
abundance: .; d_gene: .; v_gene: TRBV11-2; j_gene: TRBJ1-2; CDR3aa: CASSPKQGEGGYTF; CDR3nt: TGTGCCAGCAGCCCCAAACAGGGTGAAGGCGGCTACACCTTC
abundance: .; d_gene: TRBD2; v_gene: TRBV5-4; j_gene: TRBJ2-7; CDR3aa: CASSTGLAGSLSYEQYF; CDR3nt: TGTGCCAGCAGTACGGGACTAGCGGGTTCACTCTCCTACGAGCAGTACTTC
abundance: .; d_gene: .; v_gene: TRBV5-1; j_gene: TRBJ2-7; CDR3aa: CASSSPRNRAGVHEQYF; CDR3nt: TGCGCCAGCAGCTCGCCGCGGAACAGGGCCGGGGTTCACGAGCAGTACTTC
abundance: .; d_gene: .; v_gene: TRBV9; j_gene: TRBJ1-2; CDR3aa: CASSVGGRGNYGYTF; CDR3nt: TGTGCCAGCAGCGTAGGGGGCCGGGGGAACTATGGCTACACCTTC
abundance: .; d_gene: .; v_gene: TRBV29-1; j_gene: TRBJ1-1; CDR3aa: CSVPGTTSEAFF; CDR3nt: TGCAGCGTCCCCGGGACAACTTCTGAAGCTTTCTTT
abundance: .; d_gene: TRBD1; v_gene: TRBV15; j_gene: TRBJ2-1; CDR3aa: CATSRGTGYNEQFF; CDR3nt: TGTGCCACCAGCAGAGGGACAGGGTACAATGAGCAGTTCTTC
abundance: .; d_gene: .; v_gene: TRBV6-1; j_gene: TRBJ1-6; CDR3aa: CASSSQNSPLHF; CDR3nt: TGTGCCAGCAGTTCACAGAATTCACCCCTCCACTTT
abundance: .; d_gene: .; v_gene: TRBV27; j_gene: TRBJ1-5; CDR3aa: CASSTGEPQHF; CDR3nt: TGTGCCAGCTCCACGGGGGAGCCCCAGCATTTT
abundance: once; d_gene: TRBD1; v_gene: TRBV28; j_gene: TRBJ1-5; CDR3aa: CASTPTGYRDQPQHF; CDR3nt: TGTGCCAGCACCCCGACAGGGTATAGGGATCAGCCCCAGCATTTT
abundance: once; d_gene: .; v_gene: TRBV14; j_gene: TRBJ2-3; CDR3aa: CASSQGQADTQYF; CDR3nt: TGTGCCAGCAGCCAAGGGCAAGCAGATACGCAGTATTTT
abundance: .; d_gene: .; v_gene: TRBV6-1; j_gene: TRBJ2-3; CDR3aa: CASSGVVDTQYF; CDR3nt: TGTGCCAGCAGCGGGGTCGTGGATACGCAGTATTTT
abundance: .; d_gene: TRBD2; v_gene: TRBV5-6; j_gene: TRBJ2-3; CDR3aa: CASSGRADTQYF; CDR3nt: TGTGCCAGCAGCGGGAGGGCAGATACGCAGTATTTT
abundance: .; d_gene: TRBD1; v_gene: TRBV9; j_gene: TRBJ1-1; CDR3aa: CASSTDRARTEAFF; CDR3nt: TGTGCCAGCAGCACCGACAGGGCTCGCACTGAAGCTTTCTTT
abundance: .; d_gene: .; v_gene: TRBV4-2; j_gene: TRBJ1-2; CDR3aa: CASSQFTTTGYYGYTF; CDR3nt: TGTGCCAGCAGCCAATTTACTACGACAGGCTACTATGGCTACACCTTC